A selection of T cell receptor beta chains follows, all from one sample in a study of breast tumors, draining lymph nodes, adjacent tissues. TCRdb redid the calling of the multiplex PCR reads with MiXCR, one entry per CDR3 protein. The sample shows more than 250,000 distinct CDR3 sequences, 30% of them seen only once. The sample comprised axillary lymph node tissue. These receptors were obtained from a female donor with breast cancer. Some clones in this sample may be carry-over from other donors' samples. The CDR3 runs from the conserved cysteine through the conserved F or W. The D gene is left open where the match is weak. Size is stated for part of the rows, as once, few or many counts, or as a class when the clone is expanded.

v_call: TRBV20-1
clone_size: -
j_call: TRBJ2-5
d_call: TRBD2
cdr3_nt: TGCAGTGCTGGGTATCAAAGGGGACTAGCGGGAGTCGGAGAGACCCAGTACTTC
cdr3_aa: CSAGYQRGLAGVGETQYF

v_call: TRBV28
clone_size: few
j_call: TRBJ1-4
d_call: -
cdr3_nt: TGTGCCAGCAGTTCGGGACTAAGGGATGAAAAACTGTTTTTT
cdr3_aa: CASSSGLRDEKLFF

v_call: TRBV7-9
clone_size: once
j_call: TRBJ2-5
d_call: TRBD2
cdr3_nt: TGTGCCAGCAGCTCACGGACTAGCGGGGAGGAGACCCAGTACTTC
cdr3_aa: CASSSRTSGEETQYF

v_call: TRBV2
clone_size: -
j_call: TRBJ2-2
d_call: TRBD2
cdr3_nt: TGTGCCAGCAGCGCCAGCCTTCCGACTAGCGTTAACACCGGGGAGCTGTTTTTT
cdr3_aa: CASSASLPTSVNTGELFF

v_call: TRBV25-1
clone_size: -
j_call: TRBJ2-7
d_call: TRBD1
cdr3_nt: TGCGCCAACAGTGCCGGGACAGGGCACGAGCAGTACTTC
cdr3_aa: CANSAGTGHEQYF

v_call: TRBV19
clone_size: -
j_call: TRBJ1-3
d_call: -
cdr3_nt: TGTGCCAGTAGTATATGGGCCAGCTCTGGAAACACCATATATTTT
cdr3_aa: CASSIWASSGNTIYF

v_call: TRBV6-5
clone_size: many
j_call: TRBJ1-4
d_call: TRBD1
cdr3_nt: TGTGCCAGCAGGACGGGGACAGGGCGAGGGGAAAAACTGTTTTTT
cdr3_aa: CASRTGTGRGEKLFF

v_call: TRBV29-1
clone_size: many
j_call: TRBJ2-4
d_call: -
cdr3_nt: TGCAGCGCCAGCGACCTAGCCAAAAACATTCAGTACTTC
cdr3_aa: CSASDLAKNIQYF

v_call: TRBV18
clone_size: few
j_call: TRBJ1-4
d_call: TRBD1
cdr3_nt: TGTGCCAGCTCACCGGACAGGACGGAAGAAAAACTGTTTTTT
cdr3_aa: CASSPDRTEEKLFF

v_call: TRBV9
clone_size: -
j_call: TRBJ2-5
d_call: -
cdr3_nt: TGTGCCAGCAGAGAAGGGACCCAGTACTTC
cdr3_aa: CASREGTQYF

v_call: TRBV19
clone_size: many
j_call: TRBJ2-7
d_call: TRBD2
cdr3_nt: TGTGCCTGCCGGGACCTAGCGGGGGAGTTCAGCTTC
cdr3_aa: CACRDLAGEFSF

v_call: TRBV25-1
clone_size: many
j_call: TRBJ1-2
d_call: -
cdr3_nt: TGTGCCAGCACAGGCCTTCGGGGCTACACCTTC
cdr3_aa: CASTGLRGYTF

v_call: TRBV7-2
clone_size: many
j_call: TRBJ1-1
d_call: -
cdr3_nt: TGTGCCAGCAGCCAAACACAGGTCACTGAAGCTTTCTTT
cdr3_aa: CASSQTQVTEAFF

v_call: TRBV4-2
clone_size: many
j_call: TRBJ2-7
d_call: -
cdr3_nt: TGTGCCAGCAGCCAAGTCCCCTACGAGCAGTACTTC
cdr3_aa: CASSQVPYEQYF

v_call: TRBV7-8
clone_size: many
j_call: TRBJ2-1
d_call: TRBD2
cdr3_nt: TGTGCCAGCAGCCAGGAGGCGGGAGCCGACAATGAGCAGTTCTTC
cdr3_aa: CASSQEAGADNEQFF